This paragraph covers one T cell receptor (beta chain) sequence. The germline CDR1 and CDR2 sequences are LNHDA and SQIVND (reference sequence). The trim removed 7 bases at V and 5 bases at J, leaving 8 bases unmatched. This CDR3 is built from 14 residues. This entry belongs to a study of blood T cell repertoires in COVID-19. Study context: Acute and convalescent COVID-19 specimens originated in the United States, Italy and Spain. Sample material is recorded as cDNA or gDNA derived from T cells, B-cell-depleted T cells, or PBMCs.

The protocol was immunoSEQ multiplex PCR, while the TCRdb copy is restricted to in-frame clones and leaves out a portion. The sample carries 100,000 or so clones, roughly 89% recorded once. The sample consisted of peripheral blood. This rearrangement joins TRBV19 to TRBJ1-1; 9 nucleotides agree with TRBD1. This TCR came from a human donor with acute or convalescent COVID-19. The donor label of this sample is uncertain. In DNA form, the CDR3 reads TGTGCCAGTACACCTGGGACAGGGAGGACTGAAGCTTTCTTT. Residues: CASTPGTGRTEAFF.